These 32 T cell receptor beta chains share one sample of origin, sequenced in a study of T cells in Graves' hyperthyroidism and ophthalmopathy. RNA transcripts gave rise to amplified TCR beta CDR3 regions. The HTBI primer set was used in a first-round RT-PCR of the TCR CDR3. TCRdb used MiXCR to reprocess the multiplex PCR reads, holding one entry per CDR3 protein. The table records about 420,000 distinct CDR3 sequences, roughly 14% of them present only once. The source material was blood. Receptors were obtained from a woman under 30 with Graves' hyperthyroidism.

This chain uses TRBV4-1 with TRBJ1-2; 10 bases agree with TRBD1. The CDR3 loop spans 13 amino acids. J was trimmed by 8 bases and V by 9 bases; bases with no gene match: 9. Looked up from germline, CDR1 is MGHRA and CDR2 is YSYEKL. The CDR3 sequence is CASGGQGIWGYTF. The CDR3 DNA reads TGCGCCAGTGGGGGACAGGGGATTTGGGGCTACACCTTC.

V gene TRBV7-9 combines with J gene TRBJ1-1, with 9 bases fitting TRBD1. The V and J ends lost 5 bases and 7 bases, in that order; junction bases with no gene match: 8. The CDR3 contains 14 residues. Germline V gene lookup returns CDR1 SEHNR and CDR2 FQNEAQ (reference sequence). The CDR3 DNA sequence: TGTGCCAGCAGCGACCGGGACAGGGCCGTTGAAGCTTTCTTT. This gives the protein CASSDRDRAVEAFF. The whole variable domain, filled in from reference TRBV7-9 and TRBJ1-1, reads DTGVSQNPRHKITKRGQNVTFRCDPISEHNRLYWYRQTLGQGPEFLTYFQNEAQLEKSRLLSDRFSAERPKGSFSTLEIQRTEQGDSAMYLCASSDRDRAVEAFFGQGTRLTVV.

This clonotype appeared many times. J is TRBJ2-5 and V is TRBV6-1; D is unclear. The germline V and J ends were trimmed by 1 base and 4 bases, with 10 bases remaining between them. This CDR3 is 14 amino acids long. CDR1 and CDR2 from the germline V gene are MNHNS and SASEGT. The CDR3 reads CASSEEGHPETQYF. The DNA of the CDR3 is TGTGCCAGCAGTGAAGAGGGTCACCCAGAGACCCAGTACTTC.

On this clonotype: This may stem from a read error, because a much larger clone lies one nucleotide away. This rearrangement joins TRBV14 to TRBJ1-3; D gene unclear. This CDR3 is built from 15 residues. Per the germline V gene, CDR1 is SGHDN and CDR2 is FVKESK. The chain's CDR3 is CASSPATGNGNTTYF. The CDR3 DNA reads as TGTGCCAGCAGCCCAGCGACCGGGAATGGAAACACCACATATTTT.

A few counts support this clonotype. V usage is TRBV12-3 or TRBV12-4 and J usage is TRBJ1-3; 7 bases map to TRBD1. V was pared by 2 bases and J by 2 bases, with 3 bases of the junction left unmatched. This CDR3 has 15 residues. The CDR3 bases are TGTGCCAGCAGTTTAACGACAGGGACTGGAAACACCATATATTTT. Residues: CASSLTTGTGNTIYF.

This clonotype was found a few times. A read error is likely, as this CDR3 ends without the conserved phenylalanine or tryptophan. The V call is TRBV20-1, the J call TRBJ2-5, with D perhaps TRBD1 or TRBD2 (6 bases each). The CDR3 sequence is 14 residues long. The germline V gene encodes CDR1 DFQATT and CDR2 SNEGSKA (reference sequence). Trimming took off 5 bases at V and 4 bases at J, with 17 bases between the two ends. The DNA for the CDR3 is TGCAGTGCTGAAGGAGGGGGGACGGCAGAGACCCAGTACTCC. This gives the protein CSAEGGGTAETQYS.

On this clonotype: Since a much larger clone is just one base distant, this may be a read error. V and J are TRBV7-9 and TRBJ2-3; no firm D call. Germline CDR1 and CDR2: SEHNR and FQNEAQ (reference sequence). The CDR3 has 14 residues. V shed 3 bases and J shed 0 bases, with 7 bases lying between them. In DNA form, the CDR3 reads TGTGCCAGCAGCTTCCAACAGAGCACAGATACGCAGTATTTT. Translation gives CASSFQQSTDTQYF.

This clonotype has ten or more counts. The J gene is TRBJ2-7, the V gene TRBV20-1, with D maybe TRBD2 (6 bases). This CDR3 has 15 residues. The germline V and J ends were trimmed by 1 base and 5 bases, with 18 bases remaining between them. Germline CDR1 and CDR2: DFQATT and SNEGSKA (reference sequence). The CDR3 coding sequence is TGCAGTGCTAGAGTGGCGGGCGGGAATTCCCACGAGCAGTACTTC. Encoded protein: CSARVAGGNSHEQYF.

The chain couples TRBV2 to TRBJ1-6; a possible D gene is TRBD1 (5 bases). Germline V gene sequence: CDR1 SNHLY, CDR2 FYNNEI. This CDR3 has 14 amino acids. V lost 6 bases and J lost 4, with 10 bases in between. The CDR3 sequence is CASRGAVYNSPLHF. The CDR3 DNA follows: TGTGCCAGCAGAGGGGCTGTTTATAATTCACCCCTCCACTTT. The full variable domain, rest sourced from reference TRBV2 and TRBJ1-6, is EPEVTQTPSHQVTQMGQEVILRCVPISNHLYFYWYRQILGQKVEFLVSFYNNEISEKSEIFDDQFSVERPDGSNFTLKIRSTKLEDSAMYFCASRGAVYNSPLHFGNGTRLTVT.

At least ten counts were recorded for this clonotype. V gene TRBV7-2 combines with J gene TRBJ2-1; possible D gene TRBD2, 5 bases. The CDR3 contains 16 residues. The V gene's germline CDR1 is SGHTA and CDR2 FQGNSA. V gave up 2 bases and J gave up 3 bases, with 14 bases separating them. CDR3 DNA: TGTGCCAGCAGCTTACGGTCGCAGGCGGGCTACAATGAGCAGTTCTTC. The encoded protein is CASSLRSQAGYNEQFF.

This clonotype was observed at least ten times. This chain uses TRBV20-1 with TRBJ2-7, with 7 bases that match TRBD2. J was trimmed by 2 bases and V by 4 bases; bases with no gene match: 11. This CDR3 comprises 15 residues. Germline V gene sequence: CDR1 DFQATT, CDR2 SNEGSKA (reference sequence). CDR3 loop: CSAIALTSQTYEQYF. The CDR3 nucleotides read TGCAGTGCTATAGCTTTGACTAGCCAAACCTACGAGCAGTACTTC.

This clonotype has a count of ten or more. The chain has TRBV11-2 and TRBJ1-3; D unresolved. V gave up 1 base and J gave up 0 bases, with 13 bases separating them. CDR1 and CDR2 (germline): SGHAT, FQNNGV. The CDR3 extends over 17 amino acids. DNA of the CDR3: TGTGCCAGCAGCTTAGCCCGGTCGGGGAGCTCTGGAAACACCATATATTTT. Translation: CASSLARSGSSGNTIYF.

This chain uses TRBV19 with TRBJ2-1; TRBD2 matches at 7 bases. Looked up from germline, CDR1 is LNHDA and CDR2 is SQIVND (reference sequence). J gave up 4 bases and V 4 bases, and 10 bases lay outside the gene matches. The CDR3 has 16 amino acids. The CDR3 bases are TGTGCCAGTAGTACGATGCGGGGGTTCTTTTACAATGAGCAGTTCTTC. It translates to CASSTMRGFFYNEQFF.

This clonotype was seen ten or more times. The chain employs TRBV10-3 and TRBJ2-7, with D maybe TRBD1 (6 bases). The germline CDR1 and CDR2 sequences are ENHRY and SYGVKD. The V end was cut by 4 bases, the J end by 4 bases, with 17 bases between. The CDR3 covers 15 residues. The CDR3 spells CAISALVQGLYEQYF. The DNA of the CDR3 is TGTGCCATCAGTGCCCTTGTACAGGGATTGTACGAGCAGTACTTC.

This clonotype was seen repeatedly, ten times or more. This chain connects TRBV18 to TRBJ2-5; D not resolved. The CDR3 covers 14 residues. The germline V gene has CDR1 KGHSH and CDR2 LQKENI. Trimming shortened V by 2 bases and J by 2 bases, and 9 bases separated the two germline ends. The CDR3 protein is CASSPSQAQETQYF. The CDR3 bases are TGTGCCAGCTCACCAAGCCAGGCGCAAGAGACCCAGTACTTC.

There are many counts of this clonotype. The chain combines TRBV12-3 or TRBV12-4 with TRBJ1-5, with D possibly TRBD1 on 6 matching bases. V lost 5 bases and J lost 9, with 17 bases in between. The CDR3 extends over 14 amino acids. CDR3 loop: CASSPEGVVWPQHF. CDR3 nucleotides: TGTGCCAGCAGTCCAGAGGGGGTTGTATGGCCCCAGCATTTT.

This clonotype was observed at least ten times. The chain has TRBV7-8 and TRBJ1-1; 7 positions agree with TRBD1. The J segment lost 9 bases and the V segment lost 5 bases, leaving 12 bases of the junction unmatched. The CDR3 contains 14 residues. Germline V gene lookup returns CDR1 SGHVS and CDR2 FQNEAQ. For the CDR3, the DNA is TGTGCCAGCAGCCTTAGGGAGAGGACAGGAAAAGCTTTCTTT. Translating gives CASSLRERTGKAFF.

Ten or more counts support this clonotype. This chain joins TRBV28 and TRBJ1-1; 7 bases line up with TRBD1. There are 15 residues in the CDR3. Losses at the gene ends were 4 bases for V and 3 bases for J; bases not matched to a gene: 8. Per germline, CDR1 MDHEN and CDR2 SYDVKM. The DNA of the CDR3 is TGTGCCAGCAGTTCCGGGACAGATTTGGACACTGAAGCTTTCTTT. It is translated as CASSSGTDLDTEAFF.

Only a few counts were recorded for this clonotype. This chain links TRBV29-1 with TRBJ1-2; perhaps TRBD1 as D (5 bases). The CDR3 consists of 12 residues. Germline CDR1 and CDR2: SQVTM and ANQGSEA. With 4 bases removed from V and 8 bases from J, the gap between germline ends came to 14 bases. The DNA of the CDR3 is TGCAGCGTTGCAAGAGGGTCAGGGGGCTACACCTTC. It specifies CSVARGSGGYTF.

This clonotype was recorded many times. This rearrangement joins TRBV24-1 to TRBJ2-2; TRBD2 is a possible D gene (5 bases). Trimming pared 5 bases from V and 6 bases from J, leaving 18 bases between. Germline V gene lookup returns CDR1 KGHDR and CDR2 SFDVKD. The CDR3 has 16 residues. The CDR3 sequence is CATSGAARRHPGELFF. In DNA form, the CDR3 reads TGTGCCACCAGTGGAGCGGCCCGGCGCCACCCCGGGGAGCTGTTTTTT.

The chain carries TRBV2 and TRBJ2-5, with 11 bases fitting TRBD2. Germline CDR1 SNHLY, CDR2 FYNNEI. The CDR3 runs 15 residues. V dropped 5 bases and J dropped 9; count of bases not matched to a gene: 11. The CDR3 bases are TGTGCCAGCAGTCGCCTAGCGGGAGGACGGGAGGCCCAGTACTTC. It yields the protein CASSRLAGGREAQYF.

This clonotype was found a few times. This sequence joins TRBV9 and TRBJ2-2, with 11 bases that match TRBD2. The germline gives CDR1 SGDLS, CDR2 YYNGEE. The CDR3 contains 18 residues. The V segment lost 0 bases and the J segment 4 bases; nucleotides outside the gene matches: 8. The CDR3 protein is CASSVGLAGGQLTGELFF. The CDR3, as DNA: TGTGCCAGCAGCGTAGGCCTAGCGGGGGGACAACTCACCGGGGAGCTGTTTTTT.

The V call is TRBV9, the J call TRBJ2-5, with 8 bases aligning to TRBD2. Germline values: CDR1 SGDLS, CDR2 YYNGEE. The CDR3 is 15 residues long. V dropped 5 bases and J dropped 0; count of bases not matched to a gene: 6. The CDR3 DNA sequence: TGTGCCAGCAGGGCTAGCGGGCGGGACCAAGAGACCCAGTACTTC. This translates into CASRASGRDQETQYF.

In its sample, this clonotype was seen many times. The V call is TRBV12-3 or TRBV12-4, the J call TRBJ1-2; 7 positions agree with TRBD1. This CDR3 spans 13 amino acids. The ends lost 7 bases at V and 4 bases at J; junction bases unmatched: 6. CDR3 region: CASMKQGTYGYTF. CDR3 nucleotide sequence: TGTGCCAGCATGAAACAGGGGACCTATGGCTACACCTTC.

This rearrangement joins TRBV28 to TRBJ2-7; 9 bases map to TRBD2. The germline V gene has CDR1 MDHEN and CDR2 SYDVKM. This CDR3 contains 16 residues. Trimming took 7 bases from V and 0 from J; bases not matched to a gene: 10. This CDR3 is CASMRGGAMSSYEQYV. The CDR3 nucleotides are TGTGCCAGCATGCGCGGGGGGGCCATGAGCTCCTACGAGCAGTACGTC.

This clonotype was detected a few times. This clone may be a read error of a much larger clone one base away. The chain joins TRBV12-3 or TRBV12-4 to TRBJ2-7; possibly TRBD2 for D (5 bases). CDR3 length equals 12 residues. The V and J ends lost 5 bases and 6 bases respectively, with 11 bases between them. CDR3 nucleotides: TGTGCCAGCAGTGCCAGGACTCGCGAGCAGTACTTC. This sequence encodes CASSARTREQYF.

The chain has TRBV11-3 and TRBJ2-5; the match to TRBD2 covers 9 bases. This CDR3 is built from 15 residues. Germline loops: CDR1 SGHNT, CDR2 YENEEA. V trimming: 2 bases; J trimming: 2 bases; junction bases outside the gene matches: 3. CDR3 region: CASSLYSGGQETQYF. The CDR3 region has the DNA TGTGCCAGCAGCTTATATAGCGGGGGACAAGAGACCCAGTACTTC. The variable domain in full, with the rest retrieved from reference TRBV11-3 and TRBJ2-5, is EAGVVQSPRYKIIEKKQPVAFWCNPISGHNTLYWYLQNLGQGPELLIRYENEEAVDDSQLPKDRFSAERLKGVDSTLKIQPAELGDSAVYLCASSLYSGGQETQYFGPGTRLLVL.

There are many counts of this clonotype. The chain carries TRBV29-1 and TRBJ2-1; 7 bases line up with TRBD2. The CDR3 spans 14 residues. CDR1 and CDR2 from the germline V gene are SQVTM and ANQGSEA. Trimming at V came to 7 bases and at J to 7 bases, leaving 13 bases not matched to a gene. The CDR3 DNA is TGCAGCGCTAGCGGTCCGAACCCCTTGAATGAGCAGTTCTTC. Its protein product is CSASGPNPLNEQFF.

This rearrangement joins TRBV9 to TRBJ2-3, with 9 bases aligning to TRBD2. Germline-derived CDR1 and CDR2 are SGDLS and YYNGEE. This CDR3 spans 15 amino acids. Trimming cost V 4 bases and J 1 base; bases outside gene matches: 4. CDR3 in amino acids: CASSTSGGRTDTQYF. The CDR3 DNA sequence: TGTGCCAGCAGCACGAGCGGGGGGCGCACAGATACGCAGTATTTT.

The chain links TRBV20-1 to TRBJ1-1; 8 bases agree with TRBD1. This CDR3 region has 16 residues. J lost 4 bases, V lost 1 base, and 11 bases had no gene match. The germline V gene has CDR1 DFQATT and CDR2 SNEGSKA (reference sequence). For the CDR3, the DNA is TGCAGTGCTAGAGGGACAGGGAAGGTGGGGGGCACTGAAGCTTTCTTT. Amino acids: CSARGTGKVGGTEAFF.

The sample holds many counts of this clonotype. The DNA for the CDR3 is TGTGCCAGCAACCCACTGCGGACGACCACAGATACGCAGTATTTT. Its translation is CASNPLRTTTDTQYF. This sequence joins TRBV11-2 and TRBJ2-3; D is unresolved. This CDR3 has 15 amino acids. Deletions cut 7 bases from V and 2 bases from J, with 16 bases between. Looked up from germline, CDR1 is SGHAT and CDR2 is FQNNGV.

This clonotype was seen repeatedly, ten times or more. The rearrangement joins TRBV5-1 to TRBJ1-2, with D possibly TRBD1 on 5 matching bases. The CDR3 spans 15 residues. Germline V lookup: CDR1 SGHRS, CDR2 YFSETQ. The V end was cut by 4 bases, the J end by 4 bases, with 17 bases between. The CDR3 is CASSPLDSKRYGYTF. The CDR3 region has the DNA TGCGCCAGCAGCCCTTTAGACAGCAAGCGCTATGGCTACACCTTC.